The clone carrying this TCR beta chain was counted a few times. What it binds is not known. Documented time point: persistent/refractory GD, antithyroid drugs over 5 years with positive TRAb. After RNA was extracted from PBMCs, the TCR library was made from it. Patients came from an endocrinology department in Xi'an, China. The source of the sample is a study of regulatory T cells in long-lasting Graves disease. The overall study: Disease was considered persistent Graves' disease after over 5 years of antithyroid drugs (with positive TSH receptor antibodies). The study, taken as a whole, reports: TRBV28, TRBJ1-2 and TRBJ2-5 were favored in persistent disease. Graves' patients with persistent disease showed TCR diversity lower than patients newly diagnosed.

Trimming at V came to 8 bases and at J to 2 bases, leaving 3 bases not matched to a gene. The CDR3 contains 12 residues. Germline values: CDR1 GTSNPN, CDR2 SVGIG (reference sequence). Combining iRepertoire HTBI primers with Arm-PCR of CDR3 regions, the authors built TCR beta libraries. Each CDR3 protein gets one entry after TCRdb re-called the multiplex PCR reads with MiXCR. Among about 470,000 distinct CDR3 sequences listed, around 21% were seen once. Sequences were derived from peripheral blood mononuclear cells (PBMCs), sampled when the disease was refractory, from a patient treated with antithyroid drugs. The chain combines TRBV30 with TRBJ2-7, with TRBD2 identical over 10 bases. The sequence came from a female donor with Graves disease. The CDR3 DNA reads TGTGCCGGAAGCGGGGGGGCCTACGAGCAGTACTTC. It specifies CAGSGGAYEQYF.